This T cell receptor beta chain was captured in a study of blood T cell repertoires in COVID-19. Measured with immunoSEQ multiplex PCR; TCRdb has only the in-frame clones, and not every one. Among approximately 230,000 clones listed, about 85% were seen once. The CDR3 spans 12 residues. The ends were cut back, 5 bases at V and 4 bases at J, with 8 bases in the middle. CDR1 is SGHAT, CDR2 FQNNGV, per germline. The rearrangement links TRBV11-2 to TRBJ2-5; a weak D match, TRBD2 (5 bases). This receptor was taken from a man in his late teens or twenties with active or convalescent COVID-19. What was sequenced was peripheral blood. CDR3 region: CASSLEGETQYF. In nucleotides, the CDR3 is TGTGCCAGCAGCCTTGAGGGAGAGACCCAGTACTTC.